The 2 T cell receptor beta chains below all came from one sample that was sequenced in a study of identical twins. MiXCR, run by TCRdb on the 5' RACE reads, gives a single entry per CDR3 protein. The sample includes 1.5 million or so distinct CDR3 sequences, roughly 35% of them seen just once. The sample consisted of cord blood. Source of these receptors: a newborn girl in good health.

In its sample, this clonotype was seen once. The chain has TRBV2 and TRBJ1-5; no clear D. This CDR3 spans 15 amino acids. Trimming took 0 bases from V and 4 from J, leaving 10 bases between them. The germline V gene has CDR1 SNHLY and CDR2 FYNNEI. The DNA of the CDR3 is TGTGCCAGCAGTGAAGCGCTTCAGATTAATCAGCCCCAGCATTTT. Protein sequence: CASSEALQINQPQHF.

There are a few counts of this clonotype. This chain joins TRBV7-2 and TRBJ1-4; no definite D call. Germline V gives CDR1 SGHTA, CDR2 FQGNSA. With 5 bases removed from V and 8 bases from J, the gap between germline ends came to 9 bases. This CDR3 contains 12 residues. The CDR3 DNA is TGTGCCAGCAGCCCCCACCCCGAAAAACTGTTTTTT. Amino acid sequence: CASSPHPEKLFF.